This TCR beta chain is from a study of spatial heterogeneity in lung cancer. Overall study results and limits: Expanded TCRs classified as ubiquitous or regional were counted, and these counts tracked ubiquitous and regional nonsynonymous mutations, respectively. It was found that expanded intratumoral alpha and beta TCR counts tracked tumor mutation counts.

This clonotype was found many times. Its antigen is currently unknown. Little can be read into the size of this beta chain, an off-target read in a library designed for alpha chains. TCR cDNA molecules each carried a unique molecular identifier. One entry per CDR3 protein, called by TCRdb with MiXCR from the 5' RACE reads. The sample comprises roughly 2,500 distinct CDR3 sequences, over 20% of which are singletons, and less than 30% rests with the top ten. As to time point: sample taken at primary tumor resection. The donors comprised 60 to 85 untreated early-stage non-small cell lung cancer patients. The study sequenced unsorted whole RNA from tumor, nontumor lung or frozen PBMC. The sequence derives from a male donor with early-stage non-small cell lung cancer. This specimen consisted of lung tumor tissue, obtained at surgery.

CDR3 sequence reads: CASGYSNQPQHF. The CDR3 region has the DNA TGTGCCAGCGGGTATAGCAATCAGCCCCAGCATTTT. The genes are TRBV19 and TRBJ1-5, with D uncertain. V was trimmed by 9 bases and J by 0 bases, leaving 6 bases between them. CDR1 and CDR2 (germline): LNHDA, SQIVND (reference sequence). The CDR3 runs 12 residues.